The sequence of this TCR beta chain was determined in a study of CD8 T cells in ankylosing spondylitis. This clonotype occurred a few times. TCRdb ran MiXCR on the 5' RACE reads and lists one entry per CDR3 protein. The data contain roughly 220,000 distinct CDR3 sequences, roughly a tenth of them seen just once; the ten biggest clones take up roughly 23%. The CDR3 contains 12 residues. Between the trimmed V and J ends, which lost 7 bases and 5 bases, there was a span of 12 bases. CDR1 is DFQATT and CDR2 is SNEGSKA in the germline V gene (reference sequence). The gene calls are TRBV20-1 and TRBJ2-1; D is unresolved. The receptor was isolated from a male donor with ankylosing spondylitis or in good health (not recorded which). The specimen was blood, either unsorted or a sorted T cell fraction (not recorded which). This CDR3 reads CSGAGVNNEQFF. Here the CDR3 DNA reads TGCAGTGGGGCAGGCGTGAACAATGAGCAGTTCTTC.